The TCR beta chain under discussion was sequenced for a study of blood T cell repertoires in COVID-19. The overall study: Acute and convalescent COVID-19 samples came from the United States, Italy and Spain. Sources were T cells, B-cell-depleted T cells, or PBMCs; the material itself was cDNA or gDNA.

In the original analysis: Estimated nucleated cell counts came from reference gene primer amplification. Repertoires were generated with immunoSEQ multiplex PCR, while TCRdb's copy carries only in-frame clones and drops some. The D gene and trimming were derived from the DNA, and the V and J assignments and clone size from that table. The sample carries over 25,000 clones, more than 85% recorded once. CDR1 and CDR2 (germline): SGDLS, YYNGEE. Unmatched junction bases numbered 11, after V lost 2 bases and J lost 7 bases. The CDR3 length is 16 residues. The clonotype comes from a human donor with active COVID-19. The donor label of this sample is uncertain. The sample comprised peripheral blood. J is TRBJ2-7 and V is TRBV9, with TRBD2 matching 11 bases. The CDR3 spells CASSVFGTSGLGEQYF. CDR3 nucleotide sequence: TGTGCCAGCAGCGTTTTCGGGACTAGCGGCCTGGGGGAGCAGTACTTC.